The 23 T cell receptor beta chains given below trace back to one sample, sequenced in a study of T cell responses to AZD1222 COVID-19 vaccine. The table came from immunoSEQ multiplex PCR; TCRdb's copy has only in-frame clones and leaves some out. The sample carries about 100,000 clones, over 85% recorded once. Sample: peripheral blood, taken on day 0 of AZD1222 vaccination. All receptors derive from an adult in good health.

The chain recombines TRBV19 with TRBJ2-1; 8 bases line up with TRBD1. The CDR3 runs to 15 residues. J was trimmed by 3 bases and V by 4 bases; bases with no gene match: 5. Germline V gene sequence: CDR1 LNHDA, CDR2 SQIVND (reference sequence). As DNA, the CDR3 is TGTGCCAGTAGTACCCGGACAGGGTACTACAATGAGCAGTTCTTC. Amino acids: CASSTRTGYYNEQFF.

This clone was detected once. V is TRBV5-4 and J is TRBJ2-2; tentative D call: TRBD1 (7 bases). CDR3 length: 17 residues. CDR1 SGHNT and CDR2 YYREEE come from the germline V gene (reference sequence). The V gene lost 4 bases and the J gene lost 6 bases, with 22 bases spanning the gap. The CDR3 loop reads CASSPTGTGAYAGELFF. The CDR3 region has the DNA TGTGCCAGCAGCCCGACAGGGACGGGAGCTTACGCCGGGGAGCTGTTTTTT.

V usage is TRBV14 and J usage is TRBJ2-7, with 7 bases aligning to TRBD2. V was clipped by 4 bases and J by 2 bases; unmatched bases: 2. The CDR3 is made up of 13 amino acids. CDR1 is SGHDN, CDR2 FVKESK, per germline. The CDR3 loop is CASSRRGTYEQYF. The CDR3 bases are TGTGCCAGCAGCCGGCGGGGGACCTACGAGCAGTACTTC.

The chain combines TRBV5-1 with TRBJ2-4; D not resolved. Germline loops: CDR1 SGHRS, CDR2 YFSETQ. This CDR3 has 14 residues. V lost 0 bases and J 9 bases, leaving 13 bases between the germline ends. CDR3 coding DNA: TGCGCCAGCAGCTTGGTTGGGGTTTATAGCATTCAGTACTTC. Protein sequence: CASSLVGVYSIQYF.

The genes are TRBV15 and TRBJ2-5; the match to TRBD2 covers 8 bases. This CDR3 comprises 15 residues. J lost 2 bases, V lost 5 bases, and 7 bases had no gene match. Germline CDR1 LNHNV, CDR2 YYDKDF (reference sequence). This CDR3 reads CATSPGTSRQETQYF. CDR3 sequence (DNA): TGTGCCACCAGCCCGGGGACTAGTCGGCAAGAGACCCAGTACTTC.

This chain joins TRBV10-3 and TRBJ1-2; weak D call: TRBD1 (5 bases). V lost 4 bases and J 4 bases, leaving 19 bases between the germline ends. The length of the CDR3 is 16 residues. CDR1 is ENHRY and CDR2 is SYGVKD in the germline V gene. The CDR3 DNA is TGTGCCATCAGTGTAACACCCGGGACCGAGGGCTATGGCTACACCTTC. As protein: CAISVTPGTEGYGYTF.

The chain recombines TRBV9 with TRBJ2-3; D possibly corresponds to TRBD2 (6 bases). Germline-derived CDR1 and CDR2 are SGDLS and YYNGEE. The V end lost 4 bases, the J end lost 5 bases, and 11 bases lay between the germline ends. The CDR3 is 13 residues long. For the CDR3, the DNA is TGTGCCAGCAGCCCCCGACTAGTAGATACGCAGTATTTT. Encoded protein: CASSPRLVDTQYF.

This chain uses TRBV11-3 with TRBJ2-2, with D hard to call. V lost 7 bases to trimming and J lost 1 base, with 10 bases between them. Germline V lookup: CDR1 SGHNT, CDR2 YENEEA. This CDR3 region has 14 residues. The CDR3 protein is CASTVSGNTGELFF. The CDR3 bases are TGTGCCAGCACAGTTTCGGGGAACACCGGGGAGCTGTTTTTT.

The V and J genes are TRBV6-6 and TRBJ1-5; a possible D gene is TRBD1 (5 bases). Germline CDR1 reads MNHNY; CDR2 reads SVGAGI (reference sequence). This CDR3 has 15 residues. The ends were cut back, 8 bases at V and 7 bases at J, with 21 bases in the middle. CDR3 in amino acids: CASYNPVGGDQPQHF. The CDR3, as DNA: TGTGCCAGCTATAATCCGGTGGGTGGGGACCAGCCCCAGCATTTT.

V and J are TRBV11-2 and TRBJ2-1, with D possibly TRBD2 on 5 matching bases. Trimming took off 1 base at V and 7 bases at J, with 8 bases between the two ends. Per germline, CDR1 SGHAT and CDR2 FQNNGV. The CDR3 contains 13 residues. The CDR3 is CASSLAERNEQFF. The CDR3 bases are TGTGCCAGCAGCTTAGCTGAGCGGAATGAGCAGTTCTTC.

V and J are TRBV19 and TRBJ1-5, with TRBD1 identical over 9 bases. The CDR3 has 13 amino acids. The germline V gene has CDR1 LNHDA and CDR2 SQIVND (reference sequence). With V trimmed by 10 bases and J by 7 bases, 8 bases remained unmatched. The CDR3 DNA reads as TGTGCCACCCAGGACAGGGGAGGGCAGCCCCAGCATTTT. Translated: CATQDRGGQPQHF.

CDR3 in DNA: TGTGCCAGCTCACCACCGGGACAGGGGGGCACTGAAGCTTTCTTT. Its protein product is CASSPPGQGGTEAFF. The chain couples TRBV18 to TRBJ1-1, with 11 bases identical to TRBD1. Germline V gene lookup returns CDR1 KGHSH and CDR2 LQKENI. The CDR3 is 15 residues long. With V trimmed by 0 bases and J by 4 bases, 1 base remained unmatched.

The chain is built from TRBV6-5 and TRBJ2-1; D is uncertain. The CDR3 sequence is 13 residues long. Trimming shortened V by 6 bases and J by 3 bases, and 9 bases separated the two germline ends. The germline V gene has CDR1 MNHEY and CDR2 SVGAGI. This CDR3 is CASRDGYYNEQFF. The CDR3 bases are TGTGCCAGCAGGGACGGCTACTACAATGAGCAGTTCTTC.

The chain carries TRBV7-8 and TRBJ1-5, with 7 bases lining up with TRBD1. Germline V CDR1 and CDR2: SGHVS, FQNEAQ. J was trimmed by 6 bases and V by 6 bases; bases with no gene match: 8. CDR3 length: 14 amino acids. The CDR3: CASSQWDSSQPQHF. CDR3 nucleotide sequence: TGTGCCAGCAGTCAGTGGGACAGTAGTCAGCCCCAGCATTTT. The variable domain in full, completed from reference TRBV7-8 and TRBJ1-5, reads GAGVSQSPRYKVAKRGQDVALRCDPISGHVSLFWYQQALGQGPEFLTYFQNEAQLDKSGLPSDRFFAERPEGSVSTLKIQRTQQEDSAVYLCASSQWDSSQPQHFGDGTRLSIL.

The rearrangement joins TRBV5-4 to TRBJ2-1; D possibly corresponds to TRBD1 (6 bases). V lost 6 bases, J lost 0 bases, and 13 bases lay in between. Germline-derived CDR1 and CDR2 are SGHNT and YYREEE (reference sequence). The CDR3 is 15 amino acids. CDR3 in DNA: TGTGCCAGCACCCCCGGGACAACCTCCTACAATGAGCAGTTCTTC. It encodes CASTPGTTSYNEQFF.

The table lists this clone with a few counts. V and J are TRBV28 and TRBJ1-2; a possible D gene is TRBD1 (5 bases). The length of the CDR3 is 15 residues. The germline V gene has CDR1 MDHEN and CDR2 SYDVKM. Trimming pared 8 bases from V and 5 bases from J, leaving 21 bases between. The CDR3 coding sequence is TGTGCCAGCGGACCACAGGAGTTTATTGGGTATGGCTACACCTTC. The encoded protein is CASGPQEFIGYGYTF.

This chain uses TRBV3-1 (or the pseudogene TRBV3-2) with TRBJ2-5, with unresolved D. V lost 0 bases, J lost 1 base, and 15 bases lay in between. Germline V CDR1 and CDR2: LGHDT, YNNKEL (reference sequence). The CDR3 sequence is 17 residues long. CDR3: CASSQEKRTQRQETQYF. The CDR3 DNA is TGTGCCAGCAGCCAAGAAAAGAGGACCCAACGCCAAGAGACCCAGTACTTC.

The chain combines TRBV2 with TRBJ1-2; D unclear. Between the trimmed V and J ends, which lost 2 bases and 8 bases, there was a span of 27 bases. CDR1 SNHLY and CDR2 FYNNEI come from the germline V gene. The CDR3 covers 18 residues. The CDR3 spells CASSEPHTLSGKLRGYTF. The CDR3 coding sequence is TGTGCCAGCAGTGAACCGCACACCCTATCAGGAAAGTTGAGAGGCTACACCTTC.

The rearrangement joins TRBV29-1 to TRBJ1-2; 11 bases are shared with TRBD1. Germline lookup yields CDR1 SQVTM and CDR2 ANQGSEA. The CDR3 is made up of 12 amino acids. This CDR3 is CSARGQGGGYTF. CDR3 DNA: TGCAGTGCAAGGGGACAGGGGGGCGGCTACACCTTC. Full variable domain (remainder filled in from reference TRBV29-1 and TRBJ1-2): SAVISQKPSRDICQRGTSLTIQCQVDSQVTMMFWYRQQPGQSLTLIATANQGSEATYESGFVIDKFPISRPNLTFSTLTVSNMSPEDSSIYLCSARGQGGGYTFGSGTRLTVV.

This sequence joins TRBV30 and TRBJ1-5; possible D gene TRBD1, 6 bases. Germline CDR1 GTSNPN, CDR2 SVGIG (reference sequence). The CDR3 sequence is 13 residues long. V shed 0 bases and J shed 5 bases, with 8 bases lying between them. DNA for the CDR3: TGTGCCTGGAGTGTAGGGGGGGATCAGCCCCAGCATTTT. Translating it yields CAWSVGGDQPQHF.

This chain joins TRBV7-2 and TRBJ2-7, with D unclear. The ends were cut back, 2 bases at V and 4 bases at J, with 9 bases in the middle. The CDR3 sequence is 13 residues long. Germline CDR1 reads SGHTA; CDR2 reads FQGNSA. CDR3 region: CASSLIPSYEQYF. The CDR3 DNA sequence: TGTGCCAGCAGCTTAATCCCTTCGTACGAGCAGTACTTC.

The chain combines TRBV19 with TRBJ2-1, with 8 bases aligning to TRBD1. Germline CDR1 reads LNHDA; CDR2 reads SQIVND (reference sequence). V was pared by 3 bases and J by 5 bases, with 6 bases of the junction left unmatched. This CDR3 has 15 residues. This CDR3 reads CASSITGQGNNEQFF. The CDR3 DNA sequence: TGTGCCAGTAGTATCACCGGACAGGGAAACAATGAGCAGTTCTTC.

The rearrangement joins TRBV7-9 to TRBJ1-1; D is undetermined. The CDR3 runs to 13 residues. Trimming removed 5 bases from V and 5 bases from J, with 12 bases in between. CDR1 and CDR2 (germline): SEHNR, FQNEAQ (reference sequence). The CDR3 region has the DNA TGTGCCAGCAGCCACGACGGTAGAACTGAAGCTTTCTTT. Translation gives CASSHDGRTEAFF. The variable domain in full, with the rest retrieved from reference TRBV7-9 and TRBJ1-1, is DTGVSQNPRHKITKRGQNVTFRCDPISEHNRLYWYRQTLGQGPEFLTYFQNEAQLEKSRLLSDRFSAERPKGSFSTLEIQRTEQGDSAMYLCASSHDGRTEAFFGQGTRLTVV.